This T cell receptor beta chain was observed in a study of blood T cell repertoires in COVID-19. V lost 1 base to trimming and J lost 2 bases, with 8 bases between them. CDR3 size: 14 residues. CDR1 is SGHAT, CDR2 FQNNGV, per germline. Authors' methods: Using reference gene primer amplification, nucleated cell counts were estimated. Using immunoSEQ multiplex PCR, the repertoire was profiled, and TCRdb retains in-frame clones only, with some absent. V, J and clone size reflect that table, while D and trimming were determined from the DNA. The sample gives roughly 250,000 clones, more than 60% of which show up once; around 4.1% is in the top ten.

Specimen: peripheral blood. The sequence came from a woman between 40 and 50 years old with active or convalescent COVID-19. V gene TRBV11-2 combines with J gene TRBJ2-5; D remains unclear. In DNA form, the CDR3 reads TGTGCCAGCAGCTTAGTGAACAGTCAAGAGACCCAGTACTTC. Its protein product is CASSLVNSQETQYF.